This T cell receptor (beta chain) was identified during a study of blood T cell repertoires in COVID-19. Study details: Acute and convalescent COVID-19 specimens originated in the United States, Italy and Spain.

CDR3 length equals 14 residues. CDR1 SGHTA and CDR2 FQGNSA come from the germline V gene. V was trimmed by 3 bases and J by 0 bases, leaving 9 bases between them. Original methodology: For nucleated cells, counts were estimated from reference gene primer amplification. Measured with immunoSEQ multiplex PCR; TCRdb has only the in-frame clones, and not every one. D and trimming come from the DNA, and the V and J calls and clone size come from that table. This repertoire shows about 180,000 clones, roughly nine tenths found once; its top ten account for 1.5% to 2%. The receptor was derived from a man between 18 and 29 years old who had recovered from COVID-19. The V and J genes are TRBV7-2 and TRBJ2-7; weak D call: TRBD1 (6 bases). The sample taken for sequencing was peripheral blood. CDR3 in DNA: TGTGCCAGCAGCTTCGGACAGATCTCCTACGAGCAGTACTTC. Its protein is CASSFGQISYEQYF.